The 8 T cell receptor beta chains reported below all come from one sample, sequenced in a study of CD8 T cells in Susac syndrome. When the RNA was reverse transcribed, random hexamers were used with an input of about 0.5 to 1 ug. TCRdb reprocessed the immunoSEQ multiplex PCR reads with MiXCR, giving one entry per CDR3 protein. The profile shows around 170,000 distinct CDR3 sequences, about 91% of them singletons. Sequenced material: CD4+ T cells from PBMCs. These receptor sequences come from a human donor in good health.

The V gene is TRBV5-6, the J gene TRBJ2-3; perhaps D is TRBD1 or TRBD2 (5 bases each). The CDR3 covers 15 residues. V was clipped by 1 base and J by 4 bases, with 13 bases between them. Germline V CDR1 and CDR2: SGHDT, YYEEEE. The DNA of the CDR3 is TGTGCCAGCAGCTTGTTTCAAGGGACGTCAGATACGCAGTATTTT. Its protein product is CASSLFQGTSDTQYF.

This rearrangement joins TRBV12-3 or TRBV12-4 to TRBJ2-1; D uncertain. The CDR3 is 11 amino acids. V lost 2 bases and J lost 7, with 3 bases in between. The DNA for the CDR3 is TGTGCCAGCAGTTTAATGAATGAGCAGTTCTTC. Encoded protein: CASSLMNEQFF.

The V gene is TRBV12-3 or TRBV12-4, the J gene TRBJ1-2, with D uncertain. V was clipped by 7 bases and J by 8 bases, with 20 bases between them. CDR3 length equals 14 residues. Here the CDR3 reads CASILSTGPRGYTF. Here the CDR3 DNA reads TGTGCCAGCATCCTATCGACTGGACCAAGGGGCTACACCTTC.

The chain links TRBV2 to TRBJ1-1, with 9 bases fitting TRBD1. With 4 bases clipped from V and 4 bases from J, the junction kept 4 bases outside the gene matches. CDR3 length equals 14 residues. The germline V gene encodes CDR1 SNHLY and CDR2 FYNNEI. CDR3 nucleotides: TGTGCCAGCAGTGTACAGGGGGCAAGCACTGAAGCTTTCTTT. Protein sequence: CASSVQGASTEAFF.

This clonotype was detected once. This chain's CDR3 is CASREAGDYGYTF. CDR3 nucleotides: TGTGCCAGTAGAGAGGCGGGGGACTATGGCTACACCTTC. This chain connects TRBV19 to TRBJ1-2, with a tentative D call TRBD1 (5 bases). CDR1 LNHDA and CDR2 SQIVND come from the germline V gene (reference sequence). The length of the CDR3 is 13 residues. The V end lost 6 bases, the J end lost 3 bases, and 11 bases lay between the germline ends.

CDR3 sequence reads: CASSFTRDTEAFF. In nucleotides, the CDR3 is TGTGCCAGCAGCTTCACCAGGGACACTGAAGCTTTCTTT. The chain carries TRBV7-2 and TRBJ1-1; weak D call: TRBD1 (5 bases). Per germline, CDR1 SGHTA and CDR2 FQGNSA. The CDR3 has 13 amino acids. With 3 bases removed from V and 3 bases from J, the gap between germline ends came to 8 bases. The variable domain in full, completed from reference TRBV7-2 and TRBJ1-1, reads GAGVSQSPSNKVTEKGKDVELRCDPISGHTALYWYRQSLGQGLEFLIYFQGNSAPDKSGLPSDRFSAERTGGSVSTLTIQRTQQEDSAVYLCASSFTRDTEAFFGQGTRLTVV.

V gene TRBV5-1 combines with J gene TRBJ2-3; no definite D call. V dropped 0 bases and J dropped 2 bases, with 7 bases sitting between them. The CDR3 totals 14 residues. Germline CDR1 SGHRS, CDR2 YFSETQ. CDR3 residues: CASSLDPITDTQYF. The CDR3 DNA sequence: TGCGCCAGCAGCTTGGATCCCATCACAGATACGCAGTATTTT.

The J gene is TRBJ2-1, the V gene TRBV18; the D is unclear. This CDR3 spans 12 amino acids. Germline V gene lookup returns CDR1 KGHSH and CDR2 LQKENI. The V end lost 3 bases, the J end lost 9 bases, and 9 bases lay between the germline ends. CDR3 nucleotides: TGTGCCAGCTCACCGTCCCTGGGTGAGCAGTTCTTC. Its translation: CASSPSLGEQFF.